The 32 T cell receptor beta chains presented below share a single source sample, sequenced in a study of shared clonotypes between healthy human individuals. Sequencing used immunoSEQ multiplex PCR; TCRdb keeps in-frame clones, though not all of them. Among about 1 million clones, about 76% were seen once, and the ten largest hold roughly 1.4%. Sequenced sample: memory CD4+ T cells sorted from blood. Sample subset: CD45RA-negative fraction. The source is a man aged 18 to 35 in good health.

Turning to this clone: With a much larger clone just one base away, this may be a read error. Additional DNA sequences in this sample encode the identical CDR3. The chain recombines TRBV7-3 with TRBJ1-1; maybe TRBD1 (5 bases). This CDR3 contains 14 residues. Germline CDR1 is SGHTA and CDR2 is FQGTGA. V lost 2 bases and J lost 1, with 8 bases in between. DNA of the CDR3: TGTGCCAGCAGCTTAGGGACGGAGAACACTGAAGCTTTCTTT. Translated, it gives CASSLGTENTEAFF.

The chain uses TRBV7-2 and TRBJ2-7, with D perhaps TRBD1 (6 bases). The CDR3 consists of 15 residues. Germline CDR1 and CDR2: SGHTA and FQGNSA. Deletions cut 5 bases from V and 1 base from J, with 15 bases between. CDR3 DNA sequence: TGTGCCAGCAGCCCAATAGGTCAGGGGTCCTACGAGCAGTACTTC. Translation gives CASSPIGQGSYEQYF. The full variable domain, its missing parts supplied by reference TRBV7-2 and TRBJ2-7, is GAGVSQSPSNKVTEKGKDVELRCDPISGHTALYWYRQSLGQGLEFLIYFQGNSAPDKSGLPSDRFSAERTGGSVSTLTIQRTQQEDSAVYLCASSPIGQGSYEQYFGPGTRLTVT.

This chain connects TRBV5-6 to TRBJ1-5; weak D call: TRBD1 (5 bases). The germline gives CDR1 SGHDT, CDR2 YYEEEE. The CDR3 has 14 residues. V shed 5 bases and J shed 9 bases, with 18 bases lying between them. The CDR3 bases are TGTGCCAGCAGTGGGGCATCCTCGGGTGGGCCCCAGCATTTT. Translating gives CASSGASSGGPQHF.

The rearrangement uses TRBV7-9 and TRBJ2-2, with 9 positions matching TRBD2. Germline values: CDR1 SEHNR, CDR2 FQNEAQ (reference sequence). Unmatched junction bases numbered 9, after V lost 4 bases and J lost 6 bases. The CDR3 is 16 residues long. CDR3: CASSSWGSGSPGELFF. DNA for the CDR3: TGTGCCAGCAGCTCATGGGGTAGCGGGAGTCCCGGGGAGCTGTTTTTT.

The chain is built from TRBV19 and TRBJ2-1, with TRBD1 as a possible D gene (6 bases). Germline V CDR1 and CDR2: LNHDA, SQIVND (reference sequence). The V end was cut by 8 bases, the J end by 7 bases, with 21 bases between. This CDR3 is 15 amino acids long. The CDR3 reads CASSYREQGKNEQFF. The CDR3 DNA reads as TGTGCCAGTTCCTACAGGGAACAGGGAAAAAATGAGCAGTTCTTC.

The rearrangement uses TRBV28 and TRBJ2-2; 7 nucleotides match TRBD1. This CDR3 is 17 amino acids long. Germline V gene data show CDR1 as MDHEN and CDR2 as SYDVKM. V lost 6 bases and J lost 2; bases outside the gene matches: 12. The CDR3 nucleotides are TGTGCCAGCAGGGGGCGGACAGGACTTTTTAACACCGGGGAGCTGTTTTTT. Translated, it gives CASRGRTGLFNTGELFF.

The chain couples TRBV19 to TRBJ1-5, with TRBD1 matching over 7 bases. The CDR3 spans 15 residues. The J segment lost 0 bases and the V segment lost 7 bases, leaving 6 bases of the junction unmatched. CDR1 is LNHDA, CDR2 SQIVND, per germline (reference sequence). The CDR3: CASTQGGYSNQPQHF. DNA for the CDR3: TGTGCCAGTACCCAGGGGGGATATAGCAATCAGCCCCAGCATTTT.

The chain has TRBV5-1 and TRBJ2-2; D gene ambiguous. The CDR3 length is 14 residues. Trimming cost V 0 bases and J 0 bases, with 3 bases left between them. Germline CDR1 SGHRS, CDR2 YFSETQ. CDR3 residues: CASSLATNTGELFF. Written as DNA, the CDR3 is TGCGCCAGCAGCTTGGCTACGAACACCGGGGAGCTGTTTTTT.

The V call is TRBV5-5, the J call TRBJ1-1, with 9 bases fitting TRBD1. Germline CDR1 SGHKS, CDR2 YYEKEE (reference sequence). The CDR3 has 14 residues. V lost 4 bases and J lost 1; bases outside the gene matches: 2. CDR3 region: CASSTTGGNTEAFF. DNA for the CDR3: TGTGCCAGCAGCACGACAGGGGGGAACACTGAAGCTTTCTTT.

Only a few counts were recorded for this clone. Other DNA sequences in the sample encode the same CDR3. The chain is built from TRBV6-1 and TRBJ2-5; possible D gene TRBD2, 7 bases. From germline, CDR1 is MNHNS and CDR2 SASEGT. The CDR3 covers 14 residues. The V gene lost 6 bases and the J gene lost 5 bases, with 16 bases spanning the gap. The DNA for the CDR3 is TGTGCCAGCAGACCACAGGGAGGGGGGGAGACCCAGTACTTC. The encoded protein is CASRPQGGGETQYF.

The genes are TRBV11-3 and TRBJ2-1; TRBD2 matches at 11 bases. V lost 5 bases and J lost 5; bases outside the gene matches: 5. The germline gives CDR1 SGHNT, CDR2 YENEEA. The CDR3 totals 15 residues. The DNA for the CDR3 is TGTGCCAGCAGCCTAACTAGCGGGAGACACAATGAGCAGTTCTTC. Its protein is CASSLTSGRHNEQFF.

V is TRBV5-1 and J is TRBJ1-1; a weak D match, TRBD1 (5 bases). The ends were cut back, 4 bases at V and 2 bases at J, with 15 bases in the middle. Germline V gene lookup returns CDR1 SGHRS and CDR2 YFSETQ. CDR3 length: 15 residues. CDR3 DNA sequence: TGCGCCAGCAGCAGGTCCGGGACGGTAAACACTGAAGCTTTCTTT. It specifies CASSRSGTVNTEAFF.

The gene calls are TRBV7-9 and TRBJ2-5, with D perhaps matching TRBD2 (6 bases). The CDR3 loop spans 15 amino acids. Germline V CDR1 and CDR2: SEHNR, FQNEAQ (reference sequence). Trimming cost V 6 bases and J 2 bases, with 16 bases left between them. CDR3 in DNA: TGTGCCAGCAGTAATTGGGAGGCGCTTCAAGAGACCCAGTACTTC. Its protein is CASSNWEALQETQYF. Supplemented by reference TRBV7-9 and TRBJ2-5, the full variable domain reads DTGVSQNPRHKITKRGQNVTFRCDPISEHNRLYWYRQTLGQGPEFLTYFQNEAQLEKSRLLSDRFSAERPKGSFSTLEIQRTEQGDSAMYLCASSNWEALQETQYFGPGTRLLVL.

The rearrangement uses TRBV6-6 and TRBJ2-5; 10 bases match TRBD1. Per the germline V gene, CDR1 is MNHNY and CDR2 is SVGAGI (reference sequence). J gave up 13 bases and V 6 bases, and 5 bases lay outside the gene matches. The CDR3 totals 11 residues. CDR3 loop: CASSDRGQPYF. CDR3 coding DNA: TGTGCCAGCAGCGACAGGGGGCAACCGTACTTC.

As concerns this clone: The same CDR3 is also encoded by other DNA sequences in this sample. This chain connects TRBV29-1 to TRBJ2-7; D uncertain. Germline loops: CDR1 SQVTM, CDR2 ANQGSEA. CDR3 length: 11 residues. Trimming took 2 bases from V and 6 from J, leaving 8 bases between them. CDR3 in amino acids: CSVELGGEQYF. For the CDR3, the DNA is TGCAGCGTTGAACTGGGTGGCGAGCAGTACTTC.

The genes are TRBV5-5 and TRBJ2-5, with D possibly matching TRBD1 (6 bases). Between the trimmed V and J ends, which lost 1 base and 7 bases, there was a span of 14 bases. Germline CDR1 SGHKS, CDR2 YYEKEE (reference sequence). This CDR3 has 14 residues. CDR3 coding DNA: TGTGCCAGCAGCTTGTTGGGACAAGAAGGGACCCAGTACTTC. Translating it yields CASSLLGQEGTQYF.

The chain couples TRBV7-2 to TRBJ1-5, with D possibly being TRBD1 (5 bases). The germline V gene encodes CDR1 SGHTA and CDR2 FQGNSA. Trimming shortened V by 5 bases and J by 7 bases, and 12 bases separated the two germline ends. The length of the CDR3 is 13 residues. The CDR3 loop is CASSDQGGQPQHF. Written as DNA, the CDR3 is TGTGCCAGCAGCGATCAGGGAGGGCAGCCCCAGCATTTT.

About this clone itself: This sample includes further DNA sequences coding for the same CDR3. The chain has TRBV18 and TRBJ2-7; D is uncertain. Germline lookup yields CDR1 KGHSH and CDR2 LQKENI. This CDR3 comprises 11 residues. V was pared by 3 bases and J by 4 bases, with 4 bases between. This chain's CDR3 is CASSPGYEQYF. The CDR3 DNA is TGTGCCAGCTCACCGGGGTACGAGCAGTACTTC.

Details on this clone: The sample has other DNA sequences that encode this CDR3 too. The genes are TRBV18 and TRBJ1-1, with D unresolved. The germline V and J ends were trimmed by 3 bases and 2 bases, with 10 bases remaining between them. The CDR3 length is 14 residues. The V gene's germline CDR1 is KGHSH and CDR2 LQKENI. This CDR3 is CASSPPSVNTEAFF. In DNA, the CDR3 is TGTGCCAGCTCACCCCCGTCAGTTAACACTGAAGCTTTCTTT. The whole variable domain, filled in from reference TRBV18 and TRBJ1-1, reads NAGVMQNPRHLVRRRGQEARLRCSPMKGHSHVYWYRQLPEEGLKFMVYLQKENIIDESGMPKERFSAEFPKEGPSILRIQQVVRGDSAAYFCASSPPSVNTEAFFGQGTRLTVV.

This chain joins TRBV28 and TRBJ1-1; 7 positions agree with TRBD1. This CDR3 has 12 amino acids. The trim removed 5 bases at V and 11 bases at J, leaving 8 bases unmatched. Germline V gene lookup returns CDR1 MDHEN and CDR2 SYDVKM. The CDR3, as DNA: TGTGCCAGCAGTCCCCCGACAGGGAGGGCTTTCTTT. Protein sequence: CASSPPTGRAFF.

The chain joins TRBV7-8 to TRBJ1-1; a possible D gene is TRBD1 (6 bases). This CDR3 has 14 amino acids. V dropped 2 bases and J dropped 10 bases, with 17 bases sitting between them. Germline V CDR1 and CDR2: SGHVS, FQNEAQ. The CDR3 DNA reads TGTGCCAGCAGCTTACCCGGCCCAGGGGCTGCAGCTTTCTTT. This encodes CASSLPGPGAAAFF.

The gene calls are TRBV6-1 and TRBJ1-2; tentative D call: TRBD1 (6 bases). The germline V gene has CDR1 MNHNS and CDR2 SASEGT. This CDR3 comprises 14 residues. Trimming took off 0 bases at V and 4 bases at J, with 9 bases between the two ends. This CDR3 is CASSEAQQGYGYTF. DNA of the CDR3: TGTGCCAGCAGTGAAGCACAACAGGGCTATGGCTACACCTTC.

The rearrangement links TRBV5-1 to TRBJ2-6; the D is unclear. V lost 3 bases and J lost 0, with 19 bases in between. The CDR3 contains 19 residues. Germline lookup yields CDR1 SGHRS and CDR2 YFSETQ. The CDR3, as DNA: TGCGCCAGCAGCTCGGGTGAGAGAGTTTCTGGCTCTGGGGCCAACGTCCTGACTTTC. Translation gives CASSSGERVSGSGANVLTF.

The chain uses TRBV13 and TRBJ2-1; TRBD1 aligns across 10 bases. J was trimmed by 4 bases and V by 5 bases; bases with no gene match: 8. This CDR3 comprises 16 residues. From germline, CDR1 is PRHDT and CDR2 FYEKMQ (reference sequence). The CDR3 DNA reads as TGTGCCAGCAGCAAACAGACAGGGGGCAAATACAATGAGCAGTTCTTC. This codes for CASSKQTGGKYNEQFF. Full variable domain (remainder filled in from reference TRBV13 and TRBJ2-1): AAGVIQSPRHLIKEKRETATLKCYPIPRHDTVYWYQQGPGQDPQFLISFYEKMQSDKGSIPDRFSAQQFSDYHSELNMSSLELGDSALYFCASSKQTGGKYNEQFFGPGTRLTVL.

The chain links TRBV6-1 to TRBJ1-4; D is unclear. CDR1 and CDR2 (germline): MNHNS, SASEGT. The CDR3 runs 15 residues. Trimming shortened V by 3 bases and J by 15 bases, and 23 bases separated the two germline ends. The CDR3 spells CASSDLGTAQKKVFF. In DNA form, the CDR3 reads TGTGCCAGCAGTGACTTAGGAACAGCACAGAAAAAGGTGTTTTTT.

A note on this clone: The sample carries other DNA sequences with the same CDR3. The rearrangement uses TRBV7-2 and TRBJ2-1; the D is unclear. The CDR3 has 12 residues. CDR1 SGHTA and CDR2 FQGNSA come from the germline V gene. V lost 2 bases and J lost 6, with 5 bases in between. CDR3 nucleotides: TGTGCCAGCAGCTTATCCCGCAATGAGCAGTTCTTC. Its protein product is CASSLSRNEQFF. The complete variable domain, with remaining parts taken from reference TRBV7-2 and TRBJ2-1, reads GAGVSQSPSNKVTEKGKDVELRCDPISGHTALYWYRQSLGQGLEFLIYFQGNSAPDKSGLPSDRFSAERTGGSVSTLTIQRTQQEDSAVYLCASSLSRNEQFFGPGTRLTVL.

The sample holds a few counts of this clone. A far larger clone is off by one base, so a read error is likely. Within the sample, other DNA sequences also encode this same CDR3. J is TRBJ1-1 and V is TRBV30; D is uncertain. Germline loops: CDR1 GTSNPN, CDR2 SVGIG (reference sequence). With 1 base removed from V and 1 base from J, the gap between germline ends came to 4 bases. The CDR3 covers 12 residues. The CDR3 coding sequence is TGTGCCTGGAGTGGACAGAACACTGAAGCTTTCTTT. Its protein is CAWSGQNTEAFF.

This clone has a count of ten or more. Within the sample, other DNA sequences also encode this same CDR3. The chain links TRBV14 to TRBJ1-2; no firm D call. The CDR3 consists of 13 residues. V was trimmed by 1 base and J by 8 bases, leaving 11 bases between them. Germline V gene sequence: CDR1 SGHDN, CDR2 FVKESK. This chain's CDR3 is CASSQGPRGGYTF. The CDR3 bases are TGTGCCAGCAGCCAAGGCCCCAGAGGAGGCTACACCTTC.

This sequence joins TRBV28 and TRBJ1-1; the D is unclear. CDR1 and CDR2 (germline): MDHEN, SYDVKM. The ends were cut back, 2 bases at V and 4 bases at J, with 11 bases in the middle. The CDR3 totals 14 residues. The CDR3 nucleotides are TGTGCCAGCAGTTTAATCCGCGATTCCACTGAAGCTTTCTTT. This gives the protein CASSLIRDSTEAFF.

In the case of this clone: Other DNA sequences within the sample encode an identical CDR3. The chain employs TRBV9 and TRBJ1-1, with D unclear. CDR1 is SGDLS and CDR2 is YYNGEE in the germline V gene. The CDR3 is 13 residues long. V shed 0 bases and J shed 1 base, with 4 bases lying between them. In DNA form, the CDR3 reads TGTGCCAGCAGCGTAGAGGGGAACACTGAAGCTTTCTTT. Residues: CASSVEGNTEAFF. Looking up the rest from reference TRBV9 and TRBJ1-1 gives the full variable domain: DSGVTQTPKHLITATGQRVTLRCSPRSGDLSVYWYQQSLDQGLQFLIQYYNGEERAKGNILERFSAQQFPDLHSELNLSSLELGDSALYFCASSVEGNTEAFFGQGTRLTVV.

The chain carries TRBV28 and TRBJ1-2; D is possibly TRBD1 (5 bases). The CDR3 extends over 15 amino acids. Per the germline V gene, CDR1 is MDHEN and CDR2 is SYDVKM. Trimming stripped 5 bases from V and 3 bases from J, with 16 bases between. As DNA, the CDR3 is TGTGCCAGCAGTAGCTCGGGGGGAAGTGACTATGGCTACACCTTC. Its protein product is CASSSSGGSDYGYTF.

The CDR3 sequence: CASTSSGRSSYNEQFF. CDR3 nucleotide sequence: TGCGCCAGCACGAGCAGTGGCAGGAGCTCCTACAATGAGCAGTTCTTC. The J gene is TRBJ2-1, the V gene TRBV5-1; D remains ambiguous. The ends were cut back, 6 bases at V and 0 bases at J, with 16 bases in the middle. CDR1 is SGHRS and CDR2 is YFSETQ in the germline V gene. The CDR3 is 16 residues long.